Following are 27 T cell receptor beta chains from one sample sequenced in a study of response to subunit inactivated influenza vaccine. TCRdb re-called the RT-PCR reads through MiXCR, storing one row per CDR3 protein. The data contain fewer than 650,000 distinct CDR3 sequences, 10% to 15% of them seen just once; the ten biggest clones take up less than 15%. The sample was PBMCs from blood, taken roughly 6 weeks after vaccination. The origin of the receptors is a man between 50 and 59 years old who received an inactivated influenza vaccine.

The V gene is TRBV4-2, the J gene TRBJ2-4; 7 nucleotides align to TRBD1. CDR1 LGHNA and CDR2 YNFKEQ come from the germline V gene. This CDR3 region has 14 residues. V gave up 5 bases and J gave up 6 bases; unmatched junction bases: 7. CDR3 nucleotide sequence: TGTGCCAGCAGCGCCACAGGGGAGTTAAACATTCAGTACTTC. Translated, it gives CASSATGELNIQYF.

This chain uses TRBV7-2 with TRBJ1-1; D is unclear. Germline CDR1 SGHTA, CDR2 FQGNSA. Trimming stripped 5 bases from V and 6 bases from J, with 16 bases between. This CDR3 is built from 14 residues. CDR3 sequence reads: CASSPAVNRAEAFF. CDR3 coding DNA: TGTGCCAGCAGCCCCGCAGTAAATCGGGCTGAAGCTTTCTTT.

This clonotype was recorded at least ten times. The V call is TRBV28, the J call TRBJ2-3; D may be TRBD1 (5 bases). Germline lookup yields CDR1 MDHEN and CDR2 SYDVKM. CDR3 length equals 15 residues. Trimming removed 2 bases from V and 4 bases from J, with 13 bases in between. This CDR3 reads CASSLGALRSDTQYF. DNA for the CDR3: TGTGCCAGCAGTTTAGGGGCTCTTCGGTCAGATACGCAGTATTTT.

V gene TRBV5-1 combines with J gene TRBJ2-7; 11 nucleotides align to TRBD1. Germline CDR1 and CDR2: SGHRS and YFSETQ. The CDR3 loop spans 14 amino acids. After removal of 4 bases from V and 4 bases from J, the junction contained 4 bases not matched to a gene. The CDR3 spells CASSKGQGEYEQYF. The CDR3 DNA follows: TGCGCCAGCAGCAAGGGACAGGGGGAATACGAGCAGTACTTC. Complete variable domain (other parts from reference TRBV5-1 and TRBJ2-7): KAGVTQTPRYLIKTRGQQVTLSCSPISGHRSVSWYQQTPGQGLQFLFEYFSETQRNKGNFPGRFSGRQFSNSRSEMNVSTLELGDSALYLCASSKGQGEYEQYFGPGTRLTVT.

This CDR3 reads CASSFKGASSYEQYF. DNA for the CDR3: TGTGCCAGCAGTTTTAAGGGGGCTAGCTCCTACGAGCAGTACTTC. The J gene is TRBJ2-7, the V gene TRBV12-3 or TRBV12-4, with TRBD1 identical over 7 bases. V shed 3 bases, J shed 0 bases, and the junction held 5 bases outside the gene matches. The CDR3 runs 15 residues.

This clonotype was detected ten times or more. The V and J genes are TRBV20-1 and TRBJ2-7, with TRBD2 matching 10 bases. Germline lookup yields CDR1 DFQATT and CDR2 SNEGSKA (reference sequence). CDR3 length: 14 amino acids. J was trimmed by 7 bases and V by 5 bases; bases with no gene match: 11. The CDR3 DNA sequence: TGCAGTGCTGCCAATAGCGGGGGGTCGGGGGAGCAGTACTTC. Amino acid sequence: CSAANSGGSGEQYF.

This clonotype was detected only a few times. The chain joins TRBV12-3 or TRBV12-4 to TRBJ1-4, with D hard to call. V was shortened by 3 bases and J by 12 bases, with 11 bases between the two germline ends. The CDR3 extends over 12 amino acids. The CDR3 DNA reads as TGTGCCAGCAGTTTCATACCCTTACAACTGTTTTTT. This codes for CASSFIPLQLFF.

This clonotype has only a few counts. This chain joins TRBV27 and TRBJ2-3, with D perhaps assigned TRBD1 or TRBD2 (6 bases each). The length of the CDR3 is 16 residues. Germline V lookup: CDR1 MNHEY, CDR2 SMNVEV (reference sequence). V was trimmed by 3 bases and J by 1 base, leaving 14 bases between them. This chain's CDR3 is CASSLGVRGGTDTQYF. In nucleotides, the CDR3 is TGTGCCAGCAGTTTGGGGGTGAGGGGGGGCACAGATACGCAGTATTTT.

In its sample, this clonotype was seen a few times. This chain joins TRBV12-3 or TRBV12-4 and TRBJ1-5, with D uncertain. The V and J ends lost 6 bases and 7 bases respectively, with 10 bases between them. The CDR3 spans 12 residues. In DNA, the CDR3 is TGTGCCAGCAGCGACCGAGGACAGCCCCAGCATTTT. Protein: CASSDRGQPQHF.

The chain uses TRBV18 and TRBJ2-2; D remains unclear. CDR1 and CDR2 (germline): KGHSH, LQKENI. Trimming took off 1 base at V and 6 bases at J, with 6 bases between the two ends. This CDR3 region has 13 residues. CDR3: CASSPLASGELFF. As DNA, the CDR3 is TGTGCCAGCTCACCACTTGCCTCCGGGGAGCTGTTTTTT. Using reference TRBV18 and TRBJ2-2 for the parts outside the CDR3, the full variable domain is NAGVMQNPRHLVRRRGQEARLRCSPMKGHSHVYWYRQLPEEGLKFMVYLQKENIIDESGMPKERFSAEFPKEGPSILRIQQVVRGDSAAYFCASSPLASGELFFGEGSRLTVL.

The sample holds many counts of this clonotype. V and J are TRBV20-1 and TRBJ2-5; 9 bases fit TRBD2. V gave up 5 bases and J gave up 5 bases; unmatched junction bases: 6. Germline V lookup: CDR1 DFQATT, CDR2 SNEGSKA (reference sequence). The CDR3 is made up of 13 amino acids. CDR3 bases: TGCAGTGCTCCCGGACTAGCGAGGGAGACCCAGTACTTC. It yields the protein CSAPGLARETQYF.

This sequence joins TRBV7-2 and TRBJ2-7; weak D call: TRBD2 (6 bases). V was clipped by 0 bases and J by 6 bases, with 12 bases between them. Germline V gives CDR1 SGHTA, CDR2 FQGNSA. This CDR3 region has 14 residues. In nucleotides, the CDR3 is TGTGCCAGCAGCTTAGCGAACTGGGAGGCCGAGCAGTACTTC. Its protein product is CASSLANWEAEQYF.

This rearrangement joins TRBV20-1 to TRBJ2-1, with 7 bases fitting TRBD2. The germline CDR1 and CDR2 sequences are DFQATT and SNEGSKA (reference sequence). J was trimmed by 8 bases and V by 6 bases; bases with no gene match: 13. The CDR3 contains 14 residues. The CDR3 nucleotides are TGCAGTGCGAGACAAGCGGGAATTATGTATGAGCAGTTCTTC. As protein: CSARQAGIMYEQFF.

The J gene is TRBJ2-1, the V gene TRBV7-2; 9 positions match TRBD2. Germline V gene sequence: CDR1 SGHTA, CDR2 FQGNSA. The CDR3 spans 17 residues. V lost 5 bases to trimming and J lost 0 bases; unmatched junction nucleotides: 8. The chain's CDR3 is CASSLQNSGSSYNEQFF. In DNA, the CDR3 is TGTGCCAGCAGCCTACAAAATAGCGGGAGCTCCTACAATGAGCAGTTCTTC.

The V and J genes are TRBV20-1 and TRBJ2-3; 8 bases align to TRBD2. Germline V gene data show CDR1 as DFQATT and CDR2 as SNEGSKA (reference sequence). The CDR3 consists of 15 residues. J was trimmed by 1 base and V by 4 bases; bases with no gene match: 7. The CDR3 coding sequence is TGCAGTGCTATTGGGACTAGTGGTCGCACAGATACGCAGTATTTT. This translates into CSAIGTSGRTDTQYF.

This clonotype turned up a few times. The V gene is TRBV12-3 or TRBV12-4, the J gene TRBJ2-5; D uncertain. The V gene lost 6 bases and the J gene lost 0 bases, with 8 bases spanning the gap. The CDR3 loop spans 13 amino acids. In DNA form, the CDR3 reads TGTGCCAGCAGACCAGAATACCAAGAGACCCAGTACTTC. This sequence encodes CASRPEYQETQYF.

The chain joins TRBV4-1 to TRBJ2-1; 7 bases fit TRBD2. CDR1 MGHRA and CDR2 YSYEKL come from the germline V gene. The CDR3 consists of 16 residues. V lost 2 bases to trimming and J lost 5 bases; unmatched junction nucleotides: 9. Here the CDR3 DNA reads TGCGCCAGCAGCCAAAGACTAGCTCCCGATAACAATGAGCAGTTCTTC. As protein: CASSQRLAPDNNEQFF.

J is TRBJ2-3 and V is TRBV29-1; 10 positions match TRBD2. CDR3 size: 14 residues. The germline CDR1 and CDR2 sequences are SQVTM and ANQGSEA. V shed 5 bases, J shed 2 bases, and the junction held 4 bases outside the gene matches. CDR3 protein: CSVRTSGYTDTQYF. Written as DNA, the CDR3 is TGCAGCGTTCGGACTAGCGGATACACAGATACGCAGTATTTT.

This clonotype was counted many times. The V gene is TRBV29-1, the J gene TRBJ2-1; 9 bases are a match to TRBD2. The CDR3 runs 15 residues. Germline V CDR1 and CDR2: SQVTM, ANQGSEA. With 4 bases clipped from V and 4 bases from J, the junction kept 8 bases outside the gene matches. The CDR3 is CSVGSAGGNYNEQFF. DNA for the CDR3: TGCAGCGTTGGTTCAGCGGGAGGAAATTACAATGAGCAGTTCTTC.

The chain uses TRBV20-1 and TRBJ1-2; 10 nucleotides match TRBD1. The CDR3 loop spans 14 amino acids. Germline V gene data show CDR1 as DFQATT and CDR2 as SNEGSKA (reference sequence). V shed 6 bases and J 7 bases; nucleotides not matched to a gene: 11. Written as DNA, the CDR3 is TGCAGTGCGAAGACAGGGGGCGGGATAGGTGGCTACACCTTC. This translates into CSAKTGGGIGGYTF.

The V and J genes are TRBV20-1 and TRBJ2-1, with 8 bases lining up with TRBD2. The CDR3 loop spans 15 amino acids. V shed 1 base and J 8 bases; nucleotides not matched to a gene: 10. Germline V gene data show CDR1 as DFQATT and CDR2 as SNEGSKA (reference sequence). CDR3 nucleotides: TGCAGTGCTAGAGCCGGGACTAGTAGTAAGGATGAGCAGTTCTTC. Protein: CSARAGTSSKDEQFF.

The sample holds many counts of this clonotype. The CDR3 here is CASSSNTGGEQYF. The CDR3 DNA sequence: TGTGCCAGCAGCTCAAACACAGGGGGCGAGCAGTACTTC. V usage is TRBV6-1 and J usage is TRBJ2-7; 8 bases map to TRBD1. J lost 6 bases, V lost 6 bases, and 7 bases had no gene match. The CDR3 length is 13 residues. Germline lookup yields CDR1 MNHNS and CDR2 SASEGT.

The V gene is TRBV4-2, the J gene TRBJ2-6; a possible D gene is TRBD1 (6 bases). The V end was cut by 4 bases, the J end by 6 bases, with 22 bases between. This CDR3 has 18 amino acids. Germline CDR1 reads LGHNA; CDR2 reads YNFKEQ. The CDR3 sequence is CASSPGQTWGSAANVLTF. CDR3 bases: TGTGCCAGCAGCCCCGGACAGACTTGGGGGTCGGCGGCCAACGTCCTGACTTTC.

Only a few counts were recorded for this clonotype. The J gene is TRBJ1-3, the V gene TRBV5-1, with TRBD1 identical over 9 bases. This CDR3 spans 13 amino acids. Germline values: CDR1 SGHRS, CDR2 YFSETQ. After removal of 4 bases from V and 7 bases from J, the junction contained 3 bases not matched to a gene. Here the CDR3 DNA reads TGCGCCAGCAGCCGCGGACAGGGGAACACCATATATTTT. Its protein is CASSRGQGNTIYF.

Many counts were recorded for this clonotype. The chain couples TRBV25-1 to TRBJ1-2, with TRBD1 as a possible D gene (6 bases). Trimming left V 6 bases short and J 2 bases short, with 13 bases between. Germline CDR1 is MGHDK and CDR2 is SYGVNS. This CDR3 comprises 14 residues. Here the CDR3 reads CASRETGKNYGYTF. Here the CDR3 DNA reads TGTGCCAGCAGAGAGACAGGCAAGAACTATGGCTACACCTTC.

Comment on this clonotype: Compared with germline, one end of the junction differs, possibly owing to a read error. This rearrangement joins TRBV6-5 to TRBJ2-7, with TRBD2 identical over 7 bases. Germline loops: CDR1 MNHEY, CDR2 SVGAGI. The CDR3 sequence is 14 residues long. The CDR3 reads CASSYSGGTYKQYF. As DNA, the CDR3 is TGTGCCAGCAGTTACTCGGGGGGGACCTACAAGCAGTACTTC.

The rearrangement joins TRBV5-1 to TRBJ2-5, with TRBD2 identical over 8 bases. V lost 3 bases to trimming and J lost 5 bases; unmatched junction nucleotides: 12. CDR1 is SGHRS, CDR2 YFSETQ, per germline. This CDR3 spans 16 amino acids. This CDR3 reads CASSSGRGGASETQYF. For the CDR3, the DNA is TGCGCCAGCAGCTCCGGTCGGGGGGGGGCCAGCGAGACCCAGTACTTC.